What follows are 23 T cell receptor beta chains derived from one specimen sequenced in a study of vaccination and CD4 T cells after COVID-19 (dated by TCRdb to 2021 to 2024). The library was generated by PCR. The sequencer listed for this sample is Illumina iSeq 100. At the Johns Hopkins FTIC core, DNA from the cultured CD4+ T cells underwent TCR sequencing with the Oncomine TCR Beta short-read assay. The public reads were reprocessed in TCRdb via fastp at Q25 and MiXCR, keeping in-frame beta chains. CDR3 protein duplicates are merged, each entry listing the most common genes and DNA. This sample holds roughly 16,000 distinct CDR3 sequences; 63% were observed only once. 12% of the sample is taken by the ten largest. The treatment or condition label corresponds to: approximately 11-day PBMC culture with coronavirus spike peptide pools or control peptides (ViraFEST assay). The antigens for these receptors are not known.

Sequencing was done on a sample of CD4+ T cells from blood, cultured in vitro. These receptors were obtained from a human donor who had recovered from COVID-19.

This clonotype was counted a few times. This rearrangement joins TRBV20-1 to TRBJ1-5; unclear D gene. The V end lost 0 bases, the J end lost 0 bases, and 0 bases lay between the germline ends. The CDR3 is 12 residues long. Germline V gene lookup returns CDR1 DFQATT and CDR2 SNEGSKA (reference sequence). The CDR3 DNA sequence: TGCAGTGCTAGAGATAGCAATCAGCCCCAGCATTTT. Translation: CSARDSNQPQHF.

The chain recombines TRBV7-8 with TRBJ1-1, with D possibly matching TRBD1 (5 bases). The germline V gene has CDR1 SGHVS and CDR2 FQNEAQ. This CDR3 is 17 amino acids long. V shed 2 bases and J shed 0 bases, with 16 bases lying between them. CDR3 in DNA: TGTGCCAGCAGCTTAAAGGGGTCGGGAGTATTGAACACTGAAGCTTTCTTT. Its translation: CASSLKGSGVLNTEAFF. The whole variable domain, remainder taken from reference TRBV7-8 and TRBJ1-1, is GAGVSQSPRYKVAKRGQDVALRCDPISGHVSLFWYQQALGQGPEFLTYFQNEAQLDKSGLPSDRFFAERPEGSVSTLKIQRTQQEDSAVYLCASSLKGSGVLNTEAFFGQGTRLTVV.

The CDR3 is CASSLIAQGPYEQYF. The CDR3 nucleotides read TGCGCCAGCAGCCTCATTGCACAGGGCCCCTACGAGCAGTACTTC. The rearrangement uses TRBV5-1 and TRBJ2-7; D is possibly TRBD1 (6 bases). The CDR3 consists of 15 residues. The V and J ends lost 4 bases and 2 bases respectively, with 16 bases between them. The germline gives CDR1 SGHRS, CDR2 YFSETQ.

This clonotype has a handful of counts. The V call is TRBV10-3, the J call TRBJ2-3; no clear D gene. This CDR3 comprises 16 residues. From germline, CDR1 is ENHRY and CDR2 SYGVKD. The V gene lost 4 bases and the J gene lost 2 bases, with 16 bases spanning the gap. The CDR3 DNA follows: TGTGCCATCAGTGGACACTCTCGTAGCTTCACAGATACGCAGTATTTT. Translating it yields CAISGHSRSFTDTQYF.

CDR3 in amino acids: CSARDFRSNSPLHF. The CDR3 coding sequence is TGCAGTGCTAGAGATTTCAGGAGTAATTCACCCCTCCACTTT. This sequence joins TRBV20-1 and TRBJ1-6; the D is unclear. V was shortened by 0 bases and J by 6 bases, with 9 bases between the two germline ends. The CDR3 runs to 14 residues. Per germline, CDR1 DFQATT and CDR2 SNEGSKA (reference sequence).

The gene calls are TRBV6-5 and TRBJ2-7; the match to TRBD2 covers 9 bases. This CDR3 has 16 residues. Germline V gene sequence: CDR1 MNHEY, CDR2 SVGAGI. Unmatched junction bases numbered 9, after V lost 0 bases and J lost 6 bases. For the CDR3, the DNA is TGTGCCAGCAGTTACTCGTACGCGGGGGGGCCGGGCGAGCAGTACTTC. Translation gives CASSYSYAGGPGEQYF.

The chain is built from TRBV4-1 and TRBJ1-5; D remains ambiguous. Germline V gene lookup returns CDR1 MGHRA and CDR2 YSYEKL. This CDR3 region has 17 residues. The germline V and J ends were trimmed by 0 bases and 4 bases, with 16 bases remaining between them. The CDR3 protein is CASSQDLRTVGNQPQHF. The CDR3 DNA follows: TGCGCCAGCAGCCAAGATCTTCGGACTGTGGGGAATCAGCCCCAGCATTTT.

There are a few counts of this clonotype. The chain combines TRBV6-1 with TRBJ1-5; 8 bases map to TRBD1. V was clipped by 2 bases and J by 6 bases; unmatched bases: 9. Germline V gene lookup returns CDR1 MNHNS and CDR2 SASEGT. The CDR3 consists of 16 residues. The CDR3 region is CASSEPGTGTTQPQHF. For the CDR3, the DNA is TGTGCCAGCAGTGAACCCGGGACAGGAACAACTCAGCCCCAGCATTTT.

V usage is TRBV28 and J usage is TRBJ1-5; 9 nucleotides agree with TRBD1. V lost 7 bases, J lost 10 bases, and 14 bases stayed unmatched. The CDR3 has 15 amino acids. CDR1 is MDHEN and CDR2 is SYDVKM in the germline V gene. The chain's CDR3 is CASNLAAPGQGPQHF. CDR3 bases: TGTGCCAGCAACCTTGCCGCCCCGGGACAGGGCCCCCAGCATTTT.

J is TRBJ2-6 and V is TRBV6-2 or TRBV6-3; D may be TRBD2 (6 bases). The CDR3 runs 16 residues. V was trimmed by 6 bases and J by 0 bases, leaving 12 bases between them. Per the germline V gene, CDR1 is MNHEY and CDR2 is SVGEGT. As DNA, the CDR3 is TGTGCCAGCAGCCAATCCGGGGGCTCTGGGGCCAACGTCCTGACTTTC. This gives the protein CASSQSGGSGANVLTF.

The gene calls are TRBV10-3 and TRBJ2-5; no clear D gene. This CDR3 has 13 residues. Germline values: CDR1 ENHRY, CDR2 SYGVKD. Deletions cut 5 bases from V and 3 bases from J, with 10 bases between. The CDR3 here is CAISPGQKETQYF. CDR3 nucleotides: TGTGCCATCAGTCCAGGCCAGAAAGAGACCCAGTACTTC.

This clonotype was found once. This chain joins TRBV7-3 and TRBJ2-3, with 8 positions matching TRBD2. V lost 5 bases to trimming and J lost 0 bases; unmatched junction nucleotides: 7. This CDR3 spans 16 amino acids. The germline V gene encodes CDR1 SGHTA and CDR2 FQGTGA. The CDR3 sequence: CASSLQGGGSTDTQYF. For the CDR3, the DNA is TGTGCCAGCAGCCTCCAGGGCGGGGGGAGCACAGATACGCAGTATTTT.

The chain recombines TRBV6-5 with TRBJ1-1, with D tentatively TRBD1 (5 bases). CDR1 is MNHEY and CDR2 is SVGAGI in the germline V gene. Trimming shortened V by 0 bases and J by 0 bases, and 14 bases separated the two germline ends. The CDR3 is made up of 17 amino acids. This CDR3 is CASSYSLGGNMNTEAFF. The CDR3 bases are TGTGCCAGCAGTTACTCCTTGGGGGGGAACATGAACACTGAAGCTTTCTTT.

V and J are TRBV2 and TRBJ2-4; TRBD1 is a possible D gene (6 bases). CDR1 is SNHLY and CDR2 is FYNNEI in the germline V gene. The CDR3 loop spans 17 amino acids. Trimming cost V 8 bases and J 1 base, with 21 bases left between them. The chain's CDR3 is CASGFYTGSRAKNIQYF. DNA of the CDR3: TGTGCCAGCGGGTTCTATACAGGGAGTAGGGCCAAAAACATTCAGTACTTC.

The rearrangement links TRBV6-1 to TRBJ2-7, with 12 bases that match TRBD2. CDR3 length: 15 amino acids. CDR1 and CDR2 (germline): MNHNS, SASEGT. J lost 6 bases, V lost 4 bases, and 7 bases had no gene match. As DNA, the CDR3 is TGTGCCAGCAGTGGAATGACTAGCGGGAGTCGCGAGCAGTACTTC. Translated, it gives CASSGMTSGSREQYF.

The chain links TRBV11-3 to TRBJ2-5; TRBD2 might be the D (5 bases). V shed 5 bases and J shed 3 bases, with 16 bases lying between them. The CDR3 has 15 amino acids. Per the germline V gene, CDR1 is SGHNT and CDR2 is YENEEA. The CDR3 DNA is TGTGCCAGCAGCCAAGAGCCTAGCCGGGAAGAGACCCAGTACTTC. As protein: CASSQEPSREETQYF.

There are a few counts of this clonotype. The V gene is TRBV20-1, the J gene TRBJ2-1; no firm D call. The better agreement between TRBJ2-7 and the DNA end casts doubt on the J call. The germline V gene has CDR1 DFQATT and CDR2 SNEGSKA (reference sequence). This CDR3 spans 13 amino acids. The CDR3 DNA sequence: TGCAGTGCCCGACTTCCCAGCTCCTACGAGCAGTACTTC. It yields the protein CSARLPSSYEQYF.

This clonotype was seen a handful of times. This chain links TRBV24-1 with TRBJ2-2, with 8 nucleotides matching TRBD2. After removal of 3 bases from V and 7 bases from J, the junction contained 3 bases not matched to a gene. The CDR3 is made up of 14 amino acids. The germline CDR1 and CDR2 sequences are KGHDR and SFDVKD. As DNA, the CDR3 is TGTGCCACCAGTGATAGCGGGAGTGGCGGGGAGCTGTTTTTT. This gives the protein CATSDSGSGGELFF.

CDR3 loop: CASSLNNQPQHF. In DNA, the CDR3 is TGTGCCAGCAGTTTGAACAATCAGCCCCAGCATTTT. V gene TRBV28 combines with J gene TRBJ1-5; D uncertain. The ends were cut back, 3 bases at V and 3 bases at J, with 3 bases in the middle. Germline CDR1 is MDHEN and CDR2 is SYDVKM. The length of the CDR3 is 12 residues.

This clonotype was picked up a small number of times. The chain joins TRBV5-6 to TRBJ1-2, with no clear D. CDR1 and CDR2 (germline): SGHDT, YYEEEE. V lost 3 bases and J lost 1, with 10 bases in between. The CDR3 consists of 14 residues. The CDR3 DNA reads TGTGCCAGCAGCTACCCGTGGGGTAACTATGGCTACACCTTC. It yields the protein CASSYPWGNYGYTF.

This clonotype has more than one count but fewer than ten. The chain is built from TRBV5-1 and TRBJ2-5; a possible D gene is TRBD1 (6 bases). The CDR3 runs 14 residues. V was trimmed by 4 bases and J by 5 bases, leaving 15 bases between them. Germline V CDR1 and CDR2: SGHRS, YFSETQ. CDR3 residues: CASSQQGLGETQYF. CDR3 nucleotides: TGCGCCAGCAGCCAACAGGGTCTCGGGGAGACCCAGTACTTC.

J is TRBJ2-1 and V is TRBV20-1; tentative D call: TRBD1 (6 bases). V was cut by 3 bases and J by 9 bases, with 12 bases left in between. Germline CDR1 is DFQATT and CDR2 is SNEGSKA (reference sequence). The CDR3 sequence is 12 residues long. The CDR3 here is CSARGAYLEQFF. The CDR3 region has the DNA TGCAGTGCTAGGGGGGCCTATCTTGAGCAGTTCTTC.

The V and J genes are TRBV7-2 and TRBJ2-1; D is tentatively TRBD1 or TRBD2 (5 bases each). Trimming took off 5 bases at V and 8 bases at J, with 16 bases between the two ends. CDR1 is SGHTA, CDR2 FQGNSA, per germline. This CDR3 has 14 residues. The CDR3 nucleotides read TGTGCCAGCAGCAGCCGGGACCCCACGGATGAGCAGTTCTTC. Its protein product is CASSSRDPTDEQFF.